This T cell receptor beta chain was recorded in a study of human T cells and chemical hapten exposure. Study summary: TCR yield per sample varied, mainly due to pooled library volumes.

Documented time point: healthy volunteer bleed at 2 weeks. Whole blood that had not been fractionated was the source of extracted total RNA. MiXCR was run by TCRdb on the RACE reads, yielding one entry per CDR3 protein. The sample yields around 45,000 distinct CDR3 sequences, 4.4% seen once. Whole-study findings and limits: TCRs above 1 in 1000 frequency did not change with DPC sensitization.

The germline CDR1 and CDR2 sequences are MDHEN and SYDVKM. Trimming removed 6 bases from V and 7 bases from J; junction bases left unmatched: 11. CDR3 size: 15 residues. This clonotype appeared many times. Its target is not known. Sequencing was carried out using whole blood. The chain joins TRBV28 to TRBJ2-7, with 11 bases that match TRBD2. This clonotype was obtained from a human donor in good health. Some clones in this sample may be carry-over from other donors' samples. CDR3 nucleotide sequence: TGTGCCAGCAGCCGAGGGACTAGCGGAGGGAGAGAGCAGTACTTC. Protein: CASSRGTSGGREQYF.